The present entry profiles one T cell receptor (beta chain) with its context. Its specificity is not known. The data were obtained in a study of T cell responses to AZD1222 COVID-19 vaccine. The V end was cut by 4 bases, the J end by 3 bases, with 4 bases between. Germline CDR1 reads LNHDA; CDR2 reads SQIVND (reference sequence). CDR3 length: 13 amino acids. The study's findings and limits: It was only a handful of AZD1222 recipients who were seropositive at baseline. The sample set comprised mostly white British donors with more females, and clonal diversity was possibly underestimated.

The table came from immunoSEQ multiplex PCR; TCRdb's copy has only in-frame clones and leaves some out. The repertoire holds approximately 150,000 clones, with over 85% as singletons. V and J are TRBV19 and TRBJ1-6, with D uncertain. The clonotype was recovered from an adult in good health. The input for sequencing was peripheral blood, taken on day 0 of MenACWY control vaccination. CDR3 sequence reads: CASSRGYNSPLHF. The CDR3 coding sequence is TGTGCCAGTAGTAGAGGCTATAATTCACCCCTCCACTTT.